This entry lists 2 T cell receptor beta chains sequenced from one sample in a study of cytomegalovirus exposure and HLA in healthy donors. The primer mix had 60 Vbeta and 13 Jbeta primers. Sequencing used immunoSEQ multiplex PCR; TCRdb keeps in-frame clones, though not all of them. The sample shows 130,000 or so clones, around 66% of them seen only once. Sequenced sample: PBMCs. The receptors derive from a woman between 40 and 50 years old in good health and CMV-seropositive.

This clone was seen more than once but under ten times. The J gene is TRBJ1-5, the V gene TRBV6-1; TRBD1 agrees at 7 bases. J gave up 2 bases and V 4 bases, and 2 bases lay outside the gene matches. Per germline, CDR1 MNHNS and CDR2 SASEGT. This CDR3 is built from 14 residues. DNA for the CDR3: TGTGCCAGCAGTGTAACAGGGGGCAATCAGCCCCAGCATTTT. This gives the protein CASSVTGGNQPQHF.

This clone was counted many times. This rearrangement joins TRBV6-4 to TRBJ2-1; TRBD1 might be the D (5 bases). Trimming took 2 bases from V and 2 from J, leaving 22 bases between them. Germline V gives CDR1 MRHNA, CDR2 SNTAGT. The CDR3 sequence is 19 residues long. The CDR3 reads CASSDTIIIDRKTYNEQFF. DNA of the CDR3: TGTGCCAGCAGTGACACCATAATTATCGACAGAAAAACCTACAATGAGCAGTTCTTC.